Below are 21 T cell receptor beta chains sequenced from a single sample in a study of beta chain features in type 1 diabetes (dated by TCRdb to 2016 to 2019). Points the paper makes about the study in general: A moderate but significant shortening of TCRB CDR3 length was observed in type 1 diabetes patients in all four CD4+ subsets.

Their antigens remain unidentified. Libraries were built with the immunoSEQ multiplex PCR assay. The entire isolated RNA was reverse transcribed using the High Capacity cDNA Reverse Transcription Kit, and thus expressed TCRB transcripts were sequenced. The immuneACCESS repertoire file appears here via TCRdb, limited to in-frame rearrangements. These files lack a portion of the clones; in checked studies, under half of the deficit traces to unresolved V genes, and the cause of the others is not known. Here the sample has about 340,000 clones; around 8.5% occur a single time. Clones ranked in the top ten supply 1% of the sample. Sequenced material: central memory CD4+ T cells from blood. These receptor sequences come from a man aged 25-45 years with type 1 diabetes.

This clone was picked up a small number of times. The same CDR3 also results from other DNA sequences found in this sample. The rearrangement joins TRBV6-6 to TRBJ1-3; TRBD1 might be the D (6 bases). V dropped 4 bases and J dropped 2 bases, with 9 bases sitting between them. Germline V gene lookup returns CDR1 MNHNY and CDR2 SVGAGI (reference sequence). This CDR3 is built from 14 residues. The CDR3 is CASSLQGAGNTIYF. In nucleotides, the CDR3 is TGTGCCAGCAGTTTACAGGGTGCTGGAAACACCATATATTTT.

This clone was found a few times. The V call is TRBV27, the J call TRBJ1-5, with 12 positions matching TRBD1. Germline V lookup: CDR1 MNHEY, CDR2 SMNVEV (reference sequence). V dropped 4 bases and J dropped 1; count of bases not matched to a gene: 5. There are 17 residues in the CDR3. In DNA form, the CDR3 reads TGTGCCAGCAGTTATGGGACAGGGGGCCGAAGCAATCAGCCCCAGCATTTT. It yields the protein CASSYGTGGRSNQPQHF.

The rearrangement joins TRBV2 to TRBJ2-6; no firm D call. The CDR3 runs to 16 residues. In germline, CDR1 is SNHLY, CDR2 FYNNEI. V lost 2 bases and J 1 base, leaving 9 bases between the germline ends. DNA of the CDR3: TGTGCCAGCAGTGAAAGATGGGGATCTGGGGCCAACGTCCTGACTTTC. Encoded protein: CASSERWGSGANVLTF. Together with reference TRBV2 and TRBJ2-6, the CDR3 gives the full variable domain: EPEVTQTPSHQVTQMGQEVILRCVPISNHLYFYWYRQILGQKVEFLVSFYNNEISEKSEIFDDQFSVERPDGSNFTLKIRSTKLEDSAMYFCASSERWGSGANVLTFGAGSRLTVL.

The genes are TRBV25-1 and TRBJ2-3, with D possibly TRBD2 on 5 matching bases. Trimming left V 4 bases short and J 2 bases short, with 10 bases between. The CDR3 is made up of 14 amino acids. Germline lookup yields CDR1 MGHDK and CDR2 SYGVNS. The CDR3 protein is CASSAGSATDTQYF. The DNA of the CDR3 is TGTGCCAGCAGTGCGGGATCCGCCACAGATACGCAGTATTTT.

This clone was counted at least ten times. The V call is TRBV11-2, the J call TRBJ1-2; D ambiguous. The CDR3 has 13 residues. CDR1 SGHAT and CDR2 FQNNGV come from the germline V gene. The V end was cut by 5 bases, the J end by 2 bases, with 9 bases between. The chain's CDR3 is CASSQAGNYGYTF. The CDR3, as DNA: TGTGCCAGCAGCCAGGCGGGGAACTATGGCTACACCTTC.

This clone was picked up a small number of times. V is TRBV23-1 and J is TRBJ2-5; weak D call: TRBD2 (5 bases). TRBV23-1 is an open reading frame, and its role is uncertain. V was trimmed by 4 bases and J by 4 bases, leaving 22 bases between them. This CDR3 has 17 amino acids. Here the CDR3 reads CASSPTERRGVSETQYF. CDR3 DNA sequence: TGCGCCAGCAGTCCTACTGAGAGACGGGGTGTTTCAGAGACCCAGTACTTC.

In this sample, this clone turned up a few times. V usage is TRBV9 and J usage is TRBJ2-1; no reliable D call. The germline V gene has CDR1 SGDLS and CDR2 YYNGEE. Trimming left V 0 bases short and J 0 bases short, with 4 bases between. The CDR3 is 14 amino acids. This chain's CDR3 is CASSVVSSYNEQFF. CDR3 bases: TGTGCCAGCAGCGTAGTCAGCTCCTACAATGAGCAGTTCTTC.

This clone was observed a few times. The same CDR3 is also encoded by other DNA sequences in this sample. This chain uses TRBV5-1 with TRBJ2-5; TRBD2 matches at 14 bases. The CDR3 runs to 16 residues. Trimming at V came to 3 bases and at J to 2 bases, leaving 3 bases not matched to a gene. Germline CDR1 reads SGHRS; CDR2 reads YFSETQ. The DNA of the CDR3 is TGCGCCAGCAGCTCCGGGACTAGCGGGGGTCAAGAGACCCAGTACTTC. Translating gives CASSSGTSGGQETQYF.

This chain joins TRBV19 and TRBJ1-6, with 8 bases that match TRBD1. CDR3 length: 15 amino acids. J was trimmed by 7 bases and V by 5 bases; bases with no gene match: 7. The germline V gene has CDR1 LNHDA and CDR2 SQIVND (reference sequence). The CDR3 DNA is TGTGCCAGTAGTTTCTCGACAGGGGAAAATTCACCCCTCCACTTT. It encodes CASSFSTGENSPLHF. Full variable domain (missing parts from reference TRBV19 and TRBJ1-6): DGGITQSPKYLFRKEGQNVTLSCEQNLNHDAMYWYRQDPGQGLRLIYYSQIVNDFQKGDIAEGYSVSREKKESFPLTVTSAQKNPTAFYLCASSFSTGENSPLHFGNGTRLTVT.

In this sample, this clone turned up a few times. CDR3: CASSGLVSTDTQYF. CDR3 nucleotides: TGTGCCAGCAGTGGACTCGTCAGCACAGATACGCAGTATTTT. The chain uses TRBV2 and TRBJ2-3; D unclear. This CDR3 contains 14 residues. CDR1 is SNHLY, CDR2 FYNNEI, per germline. V shed 4 bases and J shed 0 bases, with 8 bases lying between them.

This clone was counted a few times. V usage is TRBV7-9 and J usage is TRBJ2-2; D is possibly TRBD1 (6 bases). Germline CDR1 reads SEHNR; CDR2 reads FQNEAQ (reference sequence). There are 14 residues in the CDR3. The ends were cut back, 4 bases at V and 5 bases at J, with 11 bases in the middle. CDR3 in amino acids: CASSSTGTTGELFF. CDR3 nucleotides: TGTGCCAGCAGCTCTACAGGGACGACCGGGGAGCTGTTTTTT.

Worth noting for this clone: Other DNA sequences in the sample encode the same CDR3. This chain links TRBV29-1 with TRBJ2-5; 11 bases match TRBD1. The CDR3 length is 12 residues. The trim removed 6 bases at V and 5 bases at J, leaving 2 bases unmatched. CDR1 is SQVTM, CDR2 ANQGSEA, per germline. The DNA for the CDR3 is TGCAGCGTCAGGACAGGGGGCGAGACCCAGTACTTC. Its translation: CSVRTGGETQYF. Filled out from reference TRBV29-1 and TRBJ2-5, the complete variable domain reads SAVISQKPSRDICQRGTSLTIQCQVDSQVTMMFWYRQQPGQSLTLIATANQGSEATYESGFVIDKFPISRPNLTFSTLTVSNMSPEDSSIYLCSVRTGGETQYFGPGTRLLVL.

This clone was detected a few times. This chain joins TRBV9 and TRBJ1-2; D is unresolved. V was pared by 4 bases and J by 2 bases, with 9 bases between. Germline V gives CDR1 SGDLS, CDR2 YYNGEE. CDR3 length: 13 residues. CDR3 loop: CASSRDRNYGYTF. CDR3 bases: TGTGCCAGCAGCCGGGATCGGAACTATGGCTACACCTTC. Combining the CDR3 with reference TRBV9 and TRBJ1-2 gives the whole variable domain DSGVTQTPKHLITATGQRVTLRCSPRSGDLSVYWYQQSLDQGLQFLIQYYNGEERAKGNILERFSAQQFPDLHSELNLSSLELGDSALYFCASSRDRNYGYTFGSGTRLTVV.

In this sample, this clone turned up a few times. Other DNA sequences of this sample code for an identical CDR3. V usage is TRBV5-6 and J usage is TRBJ1-1; D remains ambiguous. Germline V CDR1 and CDR2: SGHDT, YYEEEE. V was shortened by 1 base and J by 2 bases, with 0 bases between the two germline ends. The CDR3 contains 11 residues. The CDR3 DNA reads TGTGCCAGCAGCTTGAACACTGAAGCTTTCTTT. Translating it yields CASSLNTEAFF.

This clone was counted only a few times. The chain carries TRBV2 and TRBJ1-5, with unresolved D. The CDR3 length is 15 residues. Germline values: CDR1 SNHLY, CDR2 FYNNEI. Trimming stripped 8 bases from V and 2 bases from J, with 16 bases between. The DNA for the CDR3 is TGTGCCAGCGCCTTTGAGAGGAAGGGCAATCAGCCCCAGCATTTT. Protein sequence: CASAFERKGNQPQHF.

This clone occurred a few times. The J gene is TRBJ2-2, the V gene TRBV10-3; 7 bases align to TRBD1. Germline trimming cut 6 bases from V and 0 bases from J; bases unmatched to any gene: 4. From germline, CDR1 is ENHRY and CDR2 SYGVKD. The CDR3 spans 15 residues. The CDR3 reads CAISPGQPNTGELFF. The DNA of the CDR3 is TGTGCCATCAGCCCGGGACAGCCGAACACCGGGGAGCTGTTTTTT.

The rearrangement joins TRBV27 to TRBJ1-2; 9 positions match TRBD1. Looked up from germline, CDR1 is MNHEY and CDR2 is SMNVEV (reference sequence). J gave up 5 bases and V 9 bases, and 7 bases lay outside the gene matches. CDR3 size: 13 residues. CDR3 loop: CASPADRGYGYTF. The DNA for the CDR3 is TGTGCCAGTCCGGCGGACAGGGGTTATGGCTACACCTTC.

This sequence joins TRBV27 and TRBJ2-4; D unresolved. Per germline, CDR1 MNHEY and CDR2 SMNVEV (reference sequence). V dropped 5 bases and J dropped 1 base, with 6 bases sitting between them. This CDR3 is built from 13 residues. CDR3 region: CASSRYAKNIQYF. CDR3 nucleotides: TGTGCCAGCAGTCGGTACGCCAAAAACATTCAGTACTTC.

V gene TRBV11-2 combines with J gene TRBJ2-5, with 7 bases that match TRBD1. Judging by the DNA end, TRBJ2-7 fits better; the J call may be wrong. This CDR3 region has 14 residues. Germline CDR1 SGHAT, CDR2 FQNNGV. Written as DNA, the CDR3 is TGTGCCAGCAGCTTGAACCCGGCAGGGGGCGAGCAGTACTTC. Amino acid sequence: CASSLNPAGGEQYF.

CDR3 loop: CASSIGGGSTDTQYF. In DNA, the CDR3 is TGTGCCAGTAGTATCGGAGGGGGCAGCACAGATACGCAGTATTTT. The gene calls are TRBV19 and TRBJ2-3, with D possibly TRBD1 on 7 matching bases. V lost 3 bases and J lost 0, with 10 bases in between. CDR1 and CDR2 from the germline V gene are LNHDA and SQIVND (reference sequence). The CDR3 consists of 15 residues.

This clone was counted between two and nine times. The chain couples TRBV27 to TRBJ1-1; D may be TRBD1 (5 bases). V lost 5 bases, J lost 1 base, and 11 bases lay in between. Germline V gene data show CDR1 as MNHEY and CDR2 as SMNVEV (reference sequence). The CDR3 extends over 14 amino acids. The CDR3 DNA reads TGTGCCAGCAGTCCCGGGGGGAGGAACACTGAAGCTTTCTTT. Amino acid sequence: CASSPGGRNTEAFF.